This entry describes one T cell receptor beta chain. As yet, its antigen is unknown. The data were taken from a study of spatial heterogeneity in lung cancer. Study background: Alpha-chain sequences were detected in numbers that were consistently lower than beta-chain sequences.

In TCRdb, the 5' RACE reads were re-called with MiXCR into one record per CDR3 protein. Of about 85,000 distinct CDR3 sequences listed, about a fifth are singletons. Overall study results and limits: At tumor resection, ubiquitous expanded TCRs were detected in blood more often than later.

Trimming pared 0 bases from V and 4 bases from J, leaving 3 bases between. The CDR3 spans 13 residues. Germline CDR1 is LGHNA and CDR2 is YSLEER. The time point: sample taken at primary tumor resection. Whole RNA from tumor, nontumor lung or frozen PBMC was sequenced unsorted. The sequence was collected from a male donor with early-stage non-small cell lung cancer. The rearrangement joins TRBV4-3 to TRBJ2-2; no clear D. The specimen was PBMCs, collected at surgery. The CDR3 DNA sequence: TGCGCCAGCAGCCAAGATGGCACCGGGGAGCTGTTTTTT. This codes for CASSQDGTGELFF.